The next 3 T cell receptor beta chains were all read from a single sample in a study of T cells in Graves' hyperthyroidism and ophthalmopathy. Amplification of TCR beta CDR3 regions was performed using RNA transcripts as template. Primed by the HTBI set, a first-round RT-PCR was run on the TCR CDR3. Using its own MiXCR run on the multiplex PCR reads, TCRdb lists one record per CDR3 protein. In the table there are hundreds of thousands of distinct CDR3 sequences, under 25% of which are singletons. Source material: blood. These receptors came from a man aged 30 to 39 with Graves' ophthalmopathy.

This clonotype was detected ten times or more. The rearrangement uses TRBV27 and TRBJ2-7, with a weak D call TRBD2 (6 bases). This CDR3 contains 13 residues. V was clipped by 7 bases and J by 2 bases, with 12 bases between them. Germline lookup yields CDR1 MNHEY and CDR2 SMNVEV (reference sequence). CDR3 DNA sequence: TGTGCCAGCACGGCGGGACCGACCTACGAGCAGTACTTC. It yields the protein CASTAGPTYEQYF.

V and J are TRBV19 and TRBJ1-2, with TRBD1 as a possible D gene (5 bases). With 3 bases removed from V and 5 bases from J, the gap between germline ends came to 7 bases. This CDR3 contains 12 residues. Germline values: CDR1 LNHDA, CDR2 SQIVND (reference sequence). The CDR3 bases are TGTGCCAGTAGTATCGACAGTTATGGCTACACCTTC. Its protein is CASSIDSYGYTF. Complete variable domain (other parts from reference TRBV19 and TRBJ1-2): DGGITQSPKYLFRKEGQNVTLSCEQNLNHDAMYWYRQDPGQGLRLIYYSQIVNDFQKGDIAEGYSVSREKKESFPLTVTSAQKNPTAFYLCASSIDSYGYTFGSGTRLTVV.

In its sample, this clonotype was seen a few times. This chain uses TRBV20-1 with TRBJ2-5, with TRBD1 identical over 8 bases. Germline values: CDR1 DFQATT, CDR2 SNEGSKA (reference sequence). V shed 6 bases, J shed 4 bases, and the junction held 19 bases outside the gene matches. The CDR3 spans 17 residues. The CDR3 DNA reads TGCAGTGCACTCTCGGACAGGGCAAGGAAAGTCCGAGAGACCCAGTACTTC. Translating gives CSALSDRARKVRETQYF.